This is a list of T cell receptor beta chains from one sample in a study of breast tumors, draining lymph nodes, adjacent tissues. One entry per CDR3 protein results from TCRdb running MiXCR on the multiplex PCR reads. The sample contains about 130,000 distinct CDR3 sequences, roughly 20% of which appear only once. Sequencing input: axillary lymph node tissue. The receptors derive from a female donor with breast cancer. Some clones in this sample may be carry-over from other donors' samples. Both conserved end residues are part of each CDR3. A D gene is named only where the DNA matches it firmly. Where a row states a size, it is once, few, many or the class of an expanded clone; other rows omit it.

TRBJ2-5 | NA | TRBV28 | NA | CASSLAGSGETQYF | TGTGCCAGCAGTTTGGCAGGGAGTGGAGAGACCCAGTACTTC
TRBJ1-2 | few | TRBV28 | NA | CASSGAPGTSAYGYTF | TGTGCCAGCAGTGGAGCCCCGGGGACATCGGCCTATGGCTACACCTTC
TRBJ2-1 | many | TRBV20-1 | NA | CSQSSSANEQFF | TGCAGCCAGTCCAGTTCGGCCAATGAGCAGTTCTTC
TRBJ2-7 | many | TRBV20-1 | TRBD1 | CSASDRVGEQYF | TGCAGTGCTAGTGACAGGGTGGGGGAGCAGTACTTC
TRBJ1-6 | many | TRBV6-6 | TRBD1 | CASRQDRAHNSPLHF | TGTGCCAGCAGGCAGGACAGGGCCCATAATTCACCCCTCCACTTT
TRBJ1-2 | few | TRBV9 | TRBD1 | CASSPGADRGTGGYTF | TGTGCCAGCAGCCCCGGGGCGGACAGGGGAACGGGGGGCTACACCTTC
TRBJ2-2 | many | TRBV9 | TRBD2 | CASSVEGAGGLIGELFF | TGTGCCAGCAGCGTAGAAGGAGCGGGAGGTCTTATTGGGGAGCTGTTTTTT
TRBJ1-2 | many | TRBV6-6 | TRBD1 | CASSRGQGAAGYTF | TGTGCCAGCAGTCGCGGACAGGGGGCTGCTGGCTACACCTTC
TRBJ2-5 | many | TRBV6-5 | NA | CASSPPSEETQYF | TGTGCCAGCAGCCCACCTAGCGAGGAGACCCAGTACTTC
TRBJ2-1 | NA | TRBV28 | TRBD2 | CASSFGLASGNEQFF | TGTGCCAGCAGTTTTGGACTAGCCTCGGGCAATGAGCAGTTCTTC
TRBJ2-5 | many | TRBV7-2 | NA | CASGFSVQETQYF | TGTGCCAGCGGATTTAGCGTCCAGGAGACCCAGTACTTC
TRBJ2-6 | NA | TRBV9 | NA | CASRSGTSGANVLTF | TGTGCCAGCAGATCAGGTACCTCTGGGGCCAACGTCCTGACTTTC
TRBJ1-4 | many | TRBV6-1 | NA | CASSRRNNEKLFF | TGTGCCAGCAGTAGACGGAATAATGAAAAACTGTTTTTT
TRBJ1-3 | once | TRBV15 | NA | CATSRGRSAASGNTIYF | TGTGCCACCAGCAGAGGTCGGAGCGCCGCCTCTGGAAACACCATATATTTT
TRBJ1-2 | many | TRBV29-1 | TRBD1 | CSVEDRGDGYTF | TGCAGCGTGGAGGACAGGGGGGATGGCTACACCTTC
TRBJ1-2 | many | TRBV20-1 | NA | CSAREVGTAGYTF | TGCAGTGCTAGAGAGGTAGGGACGGCTGGCTACACCTTC
TRBJ1-5 | many | TRBV6-6 | TRBD1 | CASTAGQYSNQPQHF | TGTGCCAGCACTGCGGGACAGTATAGCAATCAGCCCCAGCATTTT
TRBJ2-7 | many | TRBV2 | NA | CASAGTNSYEQYF | TGTGCCAGCGCAGGGACAAATTCCTACGAGCAGTACTTC
TRBJ2-7 | many | TRBV7-3 | NA | CASSLDGTGFYEQYF | TGTGCCAGCAGCTTAGATGGGACTGGGTTCTACGAGCAGTACTTC
TRBJ2-5 | many | TRBV7-3 | NA | CASSSKAGLETQYF | TGTGCCAGCAGCTCAAAGGCAGGTCTAGAGACCCAGTACTTC
TRBJ1-5 | once | TRBV7-9 | TRBD1 | CASSLGTGESNRPQHF | TGTGCCAGCAGCCTAGGGACAGGGGAAAGCAATCGGCCCCAGCATTTT
TRBJ2-7 | few | TRBV30 | NA | CAWSVWGSGDGYEQYF | TGTGCCTGGAGTGTATGGGGGTCAGGGGACGGCTACGAGCAGTACTTC
TRBJ1-1 | NA | TRBV6-5 | NA | CASSYNSMNTEASF | TGTGCCAGCAGTTACAACAGTATGAACACTGAAGCTTCCTTT
TRBJ2-3 | many | TRBV5-4 | NA | CASSFRRGTDTQYF | TGTGCCAGCAGCTTCCGACGAGGCACAGATACGCAGTATTTT
TRBJ2-1 | many | TRBV12-3/TRBV12-4 | NA | CASSLSEANEQFF | TGTGCCAGCAGTTTAAGTGAAGCAAATGAGCAGTTCTTC
TRBJ2-7 | many | TRBV4-1 | TRBD1 | CASSQVNFMGQGDYEQYF | TGCGCCAGCAGCCAAGTTAACTTTATGGGACAGGGGGACTACGAGCAGTACTTC
TRBJ2-1 | many | TRBV5-5 | NA | CASSLGGGDEQFF | TGTGCCAGCAGCTTGGGGGGGGGCGATGAGCAGTTCTTC
TRBJ2-7 | many | TRBV20-1 | TRBD2 | CSAPIAGGPDEQYF | TGCAGTGCCCCCATAGCGGGAGGGCCCGACGAGCAGTACTTC
TRBJ1-2 | many | TRBV19 | NA | CASSIWAGGFDGYTF | TGTGCCAGTAGTATTTGGGCCGGGGGATTTGACGGCTACACCTTC
TRBJ2-7 | many | TRBV12-3/TRBV12-4 | TRBD1 | CASSLAGTAYEQYF | TGTGCCAGCAGTTTAGCCGGGACAGCCTACGAGCAGTACTTC
TRBJ1-3 | many | TRBV12-3/TRBV12-4 | TRBD1 | CASRGQTFSGNTIYF | TGTGCCAGCAGGGGACAGACCTTCTCTGGAAACACCATATATTTT
TRBJ2-3 | few | TRBV3-1 | NA | CASSQGWGGRTDTQYF | TGTGCCAGCAGCCAAGGGTGGGGGGGGCGCACAGATACGCAGTATTTT
TRBJ2-5 | many | TRBV20-1 | TRBD1 | CSARDRGWETQYF | TGCAGTGCCAGGGACAGGGGATGGGAGACCCAGTACTTC
TRBJ2-3 | many | TRBV29-1 | NA | CSVSGGDRNTDTQYF | TGCAGCGTCTCAGGGGGGGACAGGAACACAGATACGCAGTATTTT
TRBJ1-5 | NA | TRBV11-2 | NA | CASSLTGSQPQHF | TGTGCCAGCAGCTTAACAGGGTCCCAGCCCCAGCATTTT
TRBJ2-2 | NA | TRBV18 | TRBD1 | CASPPGQVNTGELFF | TGTGCCAGCCCACCGGGACAGGTGAACACCGGGGAGCTGTTTTTT
TRBJ1-2 | many | TRBV6-6 | NA | CASTLPASNYGYTF | TGTGCCAGCACCTTACCAGCCTCTAACTATGGCTACACCTTC
TRBJ2-7 | many | TRBV19 | NA | CATSRTVGHEQYF | TGTGCCACCTCTAGGACAGTGGGGCACGAGCAGTACTTC
TRBJ1-3 | many | TRBV18 | TRBD1 | CASSPTQGVSGNTIYF | TGTGCCAGCTCTCCCACCCAGGGGGTCTCTGGAAACACCATATATTTT
TRBJ1-6 | many | TRBV20-1 | TRBD1 | CSAQGGGYGNSPLHF | TGCAGCGCACAGGGGGGCGGGTATGGGAATTCACCCCTCCACTTT
TRBJ2-7 | many | TRBV14 | TRBD2 | CASSQGLAGPYEQYF | TGTGCCAGCAGCCAAGGACTAGCGGGGCCCTACGAGCAGTACTTC
TRBJ2-3 | many | TRBV6-6 | TRBD2 | CASRPGLADLTDTQYF | TGTGCCAGCCGACCGGGACTAGCGGACCTCACAGATACGCAGTATTTT
TRBJ2-7 | NA | TRBV5-1 | TRBD1 | CASSLTGTGLVEQYF | TGCGCCAGCAGCCTAACCGGGACAGGGCTGGTCGAGCAGTACTTC
TRBJ1-4 | many | TRBV20-1 | NA | CSARDSARGEKLFF | TGCAGTGCTAGAGACTCGGCTAGGGGGGAAAAACTGTTTTTT
TRBJ1-5 | many | TRBV2 | NA | CASSASGGENQPQHF | TGTGCCAGCAGTGCTTCCGGGGGAGAGAATCAGCCCCAGCATTTT
TRBJ1-3 | many | TRBV6-1 | NA | CASKEQNSGNTIYF | TGTGCCAGCAAGGAACAGAACTCTGGAAACACCATATATTTT
TRBJ2-3 | many | TRBV2 | TRBD2 | CASSDGAGGPDTQYF | TGTGCCAGCAGTGATGGGGCGGGAGGGCCAGATACGCAGTATTTT
TRBJ2-2 | NA | TRBV19 | NA | CASSIDGRGLNTGELFF | TGTGCCAGTAGTATCGATGGCAGGGGACTCAACACCGGGGAGCTGTTTTTT
TRBJ2-1 | NA | TRBV27 | TRBD2 | CASIKIGTSGSPHNEQFF | TGTGCCAGCATCAAAATTGGGACTAGCGGGAGTCCCCACAATGAGCAGTTCTTC
TRBJ2-4 | NA | TRBV7-9 | NA | CASSFRGAKNIQYF | TGTGCCAGCAGCTTTCGGGGAGCCAAAAACATTCAGTACTTC
TRBJ1-5 | NA | TRBV19 | NA | CASRTVRWGYSNQPQHF | TGTGCCAGTAGGACAGTCCGGTGGGGATATAGCAATCAGCCCCAGCATTTT
TRBJ2-1 | many | TRBV20-1 | TRBD2 | CSARERSGKDNEQFF | TGCAGTGCTAGAGAAAGGAGCGGGAAAGACAATGAGCAGTTCTTC
TRBJ2-3 | few | TRBV28 | TRBD1 | CASSLSGTGFLRDTQYF | TGTGCCAGCAGTTTGTCAGGGACAGGGTTCTTGAGGGATACGCAGTATTTT
TRBJ1-3 | many | TRBV6-5 | NA | CASSSTPSGNTIYF | TGTGCCAGCAGTTCAACTCCCTCTGGAAACACCATATATTTT
TRBJ2-7 | many | TRBV20-1 | NA | CSASSSASYEQYF | TGCAGTGCTAGTAGTTCGGCCTCCTACGAGCAGTACTTC
TRBJ1-2 | many | TRBV12-3/TRBV12-4 | TRBD1 | CASTTLTEGAQGYTF | TGTGCCAGCACCACTCTTACCGAGGGGGCGCAAGGCTACACCTTC
TRBJ2-7 | many | TRBV12-3/TRBV12-4 | NA | CASTDRGSGGAYEQYF | TGTGCCAGCACCGACCGGGGGTCGGGTGGAGCCTACGAGCAGTACTTC
TRBJ2-3 | many | TRBV5-6 | TRBD1 | CASSLGSGGAWSF | TGTGCCAGCAGCTTGGGGTCAGGGGGCGCGTGGAGTTTT
TRBJ2-1 | NA | TRBV20-1 | TRBD2 | CSAPGIVGGPRTYNEQFF | TGCAGTGCTCCTGGGATAGTGGGAGGGCCCCGGACTTACAATGAGCAGTTCTTC